The 8 T cell receptor beta chains reported below all come from one sample, sequenced in a study of post-analysis software for immune sequencing data. Study conclusions and caveats: The five TRBV segments detected at higher frequency in patients than in controls included TRBV5-6, TRBV5-1 and TRBV20-1.

Their recognized antigens are unknown. Every TCR beta cDNA library bore unique molecular identifiers. TCRdb reanalysed the PCR reads using MiXCR and keeps one entry per CDR3 protein. The table includes about half a million distinct CDR3 sequences, under 55% detected once. The sample comprised blood. The origin of the receptors is a girl between 10 and 17 years old with multiple sclerosis.

This chain uses TRBV27 with TRBJ2-3; 11 bases line up with TRBD2. This CDR3 comprises 16 residues. Germline V gene data show CDR1 as MNHEY and CDR2 as SMNVEV (reference sequence). The trim removed 5 bases at V and 4 bases at J, leaving 8 bases unmatched. CDR3 sequence reads: CASSPSSGRAADTQYF. CDR3 DNA sequence: TGTGCCAGCAGTCCCAGTAGCGGGAGGGCCGCAGATACGCAGTATTTT.

This clonotype was counted a few times. The chain uses TRBV12-3 or TRBV12-4 and TRBJ1-2; D perhaps matches TRBD1 (5 bases). CDR3 length: 12 amino acids. Trimming took off 6 bases at V and 6 bases at J, with 11 bases between the two ends. Here the CDR3 reads CASRWGGDGYTF. The CDR3, as DNA: TGTGCCAGCAGGTGGGGAGGGGATGGCTACACCTTC.

V gene TRBV28 combines with J gene TRBJ2-1, with 9 bases lining up with TRBD1. The CDR3 has 15 amino acids. In germline, CDR1 is MDHEN, CDR2 SYDVKM. V trimming: 3 bases; J trimming: 3 bases; junction bases outside the gene matches: 3. The CDR3 sequence: CASSLGDRDYNEQFF. CDR3 sequence (DNA): TGTGCCAGCAGTTTGGGGGACAGGGACTACAATGAGCAGTTCTTC.

The genes are TRBV7-9 and TRBJ1-2; the D is unclear. The CDR3 is made up of 12 amino acids. The germline V gene has CDR1 SEHNR and CDR2 FQNEAQ (reference sequence). Trimming cost V 5 bases and J 8 bases, with 12 bases left between them. The CDR3 loop is CASSPTGAGYTF. For the CDR3, the DNA is TGTGCCAGCAGCCCGACTGGCGCCGGCTACACCTTC.

This clonotype was recorded a few times. This chain connects TRBV5-1 to TRBJ1-2, with D uncertain. In germline, CDR1 is SGHRS, CDR2 YFSETQ. This CDR3 spans 15 amino acids. The V gene lost 0 bases and the J gene lost 2 bases, with 11 bases spanning the gap. The CDR3 spells CASSLDGQPNYGYTF. The CDR3 DNA follows: TGCGCCAGCAGCTTGGACGGGCAGCCCAACTATGGCTACACCTTC.

The chain joins TRBV28 to TRBJ1-4; D remains ambiguous. Trimming took 2 bases from V and 0 from J, leaving 13 bases between them. From germline, CDR1 is MDHEN and CDR2 SYDVKM. The CDR3 covers 17 residues. CDR3 amino acids: CASSLIGRKATNEKLFF. CDR3 sequence (DNA): TGTGCCAGCAGTTTAATCGGCAGAAAAGCAACTAATGAAAAACTGTTTTTT.

The CDR3 sequence is CASSWRADSYEQYF. The CDR3 bases are TGTGCCAGCAGTTGGAGGGCCGACTCCTACGAGCAGTACTTC. The chain uses TRBV4-2 and TRBJ2-7; D may be TRBD2 (6 bases). Trimming took 6 bases from V and 0 from J, leaving 12 bases between them. Per the germline V gene, CDR1 is LGHNA and CDR2 is YNFKEQ. The CDR3 is made up of 14 amino acids.

There are a few counts of this clonotype. The chain uses TRBV20-1 and TRBJ2-1; the match to TRBD1 covers 7 bases. The V gene end was trimmed by 7 bases and the J gene end by 2 bases; junction bases not matched to a gene: 5. Germline CDR1 is DFQATT and CDR2 is SNEGSKA (reference sequence). This CDR3 region has 13 residues. The CDR3 spells CSDRGRAYNEQFF. CDR3 DNA sequence: TGCAGTGACAGGGGTCGGGCCTACAATGAGCAGTTCTTC.